This T cell receptor beta chain emerged from a study of cytomegalovirus exposure and HLA in healthy donors (dated by TCRdb to 2016 to 2017). Study-level background: A later analysis indicated that the 95 to 150 validation repertoires were generated on the platform also employed for the approximately 690 repertoires of the first cohort. The study was designed to test whether signatures of past pathogen exposure could be identified by cataloging public T cell receptors. To predict cytomegalovirus infection status, the study brought together high-throughput TCR immunosequencing, statistical association of individual TCRs with disease status, and machine learning. In addition to the first cohort of 650 to 800 subjects, a separate validation cohort of under 150 different subjects was used.

Findings and caveats that apply to the study as a whole: The study listed 150 to 200 TCR beta chains as associated with cytomegalovirus. In a later analysis, TCRs clustered in the first cohort were found to also tend to co-occur in the 110 or so validation repertoires, with approximately 94% of cluster scores above 0. Cytomegalovirus status was reported to be diagnosed by the classifier with high specificity and sensitivity in both the original and validation cohorts. The authors suggested that the approach could potentially be generalized to other disease states and immunological phenotypes. In vitro tests confirmed that a few of the cytomegalovirus-associated TCR beta chains recognize cytomegalovirus antigens. Across donors, most TCR sequences were observed very rarely, whereas some public TCRs were present in many individuals. A later analysis had no HLA typing for the validation cohort, so co-occurrence there was scored across all 110 or so repertoires.

Library method: the immunoSEQ multiplex PCR assay. Per the original workflow: A statistical classification framework was built for diagnosing cytomegalovirus status from the catalog of TCR beta chain sequences. TCRdb limited this immuneACCESS table to in-frame rearrangements with V and J called. A share of clones is missing; checked studies link under half to unresolved V genes, and the rest is unexplained. The DNA was the basis for D and trimming; V, J and clone size are from that table. The sample table lists about 120,000 clones, roughly 82% of them with a count of one. The top ten clones comprise 4% to 6% of the sample. Details on this clone: Its target antigen remains unknown. No base-level quality is on record; no much larger clone is a single base apart.

Donors formed part of the validation cohort, which comprised over a hundred subjects and was distinct from the first cohort of some 700 subjects. Sequenced sample: PBMCs. The source is a man younger than 35 in good health and CMV-seronegative.

The encoded CDR3 is CASSQVEVGGYTF. In nucleotides, the sequence is TGTGCCAGCAGCCAAGTTGAGGTTGGTGGCTACACCTTC. The rearrangement joined TRBV13 to TRBJ1-2, with the identity of the D gene unclear. The germline V gene (reference sequence) provides CDR1 PRHDT and CDR2 FYEKMQ. Its CDR3 holds 13 amino acids, cysteine through phenylalanine. Only the CDR3 DNA stays, 39 bases, in frame from base 1. The junction shows trimming of 5 bases on V and 7 bases on J, plus 14 bases between the germline ends. With the rest looked up from the reference TRBV13 and TRBJ1-2 genes rather than sequenced, the full variable domain is AAGVIQSPRHLIKEKRETATLKCYPIPRHDTVYWYQQGPGQDPQFLISFYEKMQSDKGSIPDRFSAQQFSDYHSELNMSSLELGDSALYFCASSQVEVGGYTFGSGTRLTVV.